This TCR beta chain was documented in a study of blood T cells in healthy people across ages. In its sample, this clonotype was seen a few times. The use of a sample-barcoded 5' primer and a J-beta primer mix characterized a second PCR of roughly 6 to 11 cycles. One entry per CDR3 protein results from TCRdb running MiXCR on the 5' RACE reads. The sample consists of fewer than 1,200,000 distinct CDR3 sequences, under 30% of them appearing once. This same sample was also taken into another study, of T cells of mothers and their children.

Specimen: blood. This clonotype originated in a girl aged 2-9 years in good health.

The CDR3 loop reads CSVEVQSLASTDTQYF. CDR3 nucleotide sequence: TGCAGCGTTGAAGTGCAGTCTCTTGCTAGCACAGATACGCAGTATTTT. V gene TRBV29-1 combines with J gene TRBJ2-3, with D hard to call. The length of the CDR3 is 16 residues. Trimming took 1 base from V and 0 from J, leaving 14 bases between them. CDR1 is SQVTM, CDR2 ANQGSEA, per germline.